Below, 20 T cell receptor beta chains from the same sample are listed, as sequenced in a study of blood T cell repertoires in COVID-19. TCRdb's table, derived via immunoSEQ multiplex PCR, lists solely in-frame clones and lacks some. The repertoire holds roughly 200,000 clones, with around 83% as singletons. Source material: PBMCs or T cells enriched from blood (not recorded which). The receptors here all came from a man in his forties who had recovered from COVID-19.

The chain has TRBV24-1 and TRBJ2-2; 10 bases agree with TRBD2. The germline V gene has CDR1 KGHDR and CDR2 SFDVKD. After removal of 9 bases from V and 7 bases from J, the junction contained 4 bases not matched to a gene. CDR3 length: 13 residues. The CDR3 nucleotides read TGTGCCACCGCCAGCGGGAGGGGCGGGGAGCTGTTTTTT. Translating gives CATASGRGGELFF.

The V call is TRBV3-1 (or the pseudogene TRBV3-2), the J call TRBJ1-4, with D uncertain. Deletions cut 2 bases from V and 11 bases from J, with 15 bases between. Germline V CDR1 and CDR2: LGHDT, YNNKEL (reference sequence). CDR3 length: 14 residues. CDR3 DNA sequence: TGTGCCAGCAGCCAATCAGGTTTCAAAGAGAAACTGTTTTTT. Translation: CASSQSGFKEKLFF.

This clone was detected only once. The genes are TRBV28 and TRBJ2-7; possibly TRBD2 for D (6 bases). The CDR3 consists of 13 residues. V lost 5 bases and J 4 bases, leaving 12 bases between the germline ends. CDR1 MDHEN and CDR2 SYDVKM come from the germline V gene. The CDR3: CASSRPGTYEQYF. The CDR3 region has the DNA TGTGCCAGCAGTCGCCCAGGGACTTACGAGCAGTACTTC.

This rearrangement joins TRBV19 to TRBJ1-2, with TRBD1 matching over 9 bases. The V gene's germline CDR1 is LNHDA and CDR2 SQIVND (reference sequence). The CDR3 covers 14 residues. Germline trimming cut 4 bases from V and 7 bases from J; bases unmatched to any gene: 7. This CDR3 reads CASSTTGGAFGYTF. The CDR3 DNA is TGTGCCAGTAGTACCACAGGGGGCGCGTTTGGCTACACCTTC.

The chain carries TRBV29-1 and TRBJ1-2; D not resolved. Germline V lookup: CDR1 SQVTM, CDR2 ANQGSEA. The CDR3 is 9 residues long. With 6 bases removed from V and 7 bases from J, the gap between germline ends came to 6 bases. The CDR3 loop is CSVVPGYTF. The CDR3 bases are TGCAGCGTCGTCCCTGGCTACACCTTC.

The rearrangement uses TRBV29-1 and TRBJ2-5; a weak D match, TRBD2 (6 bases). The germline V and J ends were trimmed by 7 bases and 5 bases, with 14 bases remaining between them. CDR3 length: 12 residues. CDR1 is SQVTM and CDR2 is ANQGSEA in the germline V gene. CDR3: CSEGFAGETQYF. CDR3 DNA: TGCAGCGAGGGATTCGCGGGGGAGACCCAGTACTTC.

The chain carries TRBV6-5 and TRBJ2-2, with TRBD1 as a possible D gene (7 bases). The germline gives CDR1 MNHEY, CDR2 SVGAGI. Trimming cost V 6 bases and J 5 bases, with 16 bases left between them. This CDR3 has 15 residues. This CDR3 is CASSRQGLITGELFF. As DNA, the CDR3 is TGTGCCAGCAGCCGACAGGGACTTATTACCGGGGAGCTGTTTTTT.

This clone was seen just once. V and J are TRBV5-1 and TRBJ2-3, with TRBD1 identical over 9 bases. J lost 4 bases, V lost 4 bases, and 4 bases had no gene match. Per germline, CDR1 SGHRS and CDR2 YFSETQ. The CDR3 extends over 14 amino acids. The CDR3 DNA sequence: TGCGCCAGCAGCATGGGACAGGGCTCAGATACGCAGTATTTT. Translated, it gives CASSMGQGSDTQYF. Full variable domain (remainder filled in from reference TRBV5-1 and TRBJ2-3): KAGVTQTPRYLIKTRGQQVTLSCSPISGHRSVSWYQQTPGQGLQFLFEYFSETQRNKGNFPGRFSGRQFSNSRSEMNVSTLELGDSALYLCASSMGQGSDTQYFGPGTRLTVL.

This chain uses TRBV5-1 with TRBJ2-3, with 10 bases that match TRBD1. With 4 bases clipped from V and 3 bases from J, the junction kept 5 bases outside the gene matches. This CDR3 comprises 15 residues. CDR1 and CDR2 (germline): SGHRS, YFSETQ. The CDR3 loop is CASSIGQGGTDTQYF. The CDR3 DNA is TGCGCCAGCAGCATTGGACAGGGGGGAACAGATACGCAGTATTTT.

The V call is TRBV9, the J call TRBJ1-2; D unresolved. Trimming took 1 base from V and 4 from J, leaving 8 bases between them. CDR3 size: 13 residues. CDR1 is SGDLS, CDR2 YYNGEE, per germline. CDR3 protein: CASSVSFAYGYTF. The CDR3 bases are TGTGCCAGCAGCGTAAGCTTTGCCTATGGCTACACCTTC.

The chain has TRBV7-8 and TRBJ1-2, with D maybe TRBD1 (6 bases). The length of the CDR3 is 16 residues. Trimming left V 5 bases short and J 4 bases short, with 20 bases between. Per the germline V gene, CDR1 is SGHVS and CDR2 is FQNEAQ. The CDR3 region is CASSPTRGQTFYGYTF. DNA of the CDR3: TGTGCCAGCAGCCCGACGCGGGGGCAAACTTTCTATGGCTACACCTTC.

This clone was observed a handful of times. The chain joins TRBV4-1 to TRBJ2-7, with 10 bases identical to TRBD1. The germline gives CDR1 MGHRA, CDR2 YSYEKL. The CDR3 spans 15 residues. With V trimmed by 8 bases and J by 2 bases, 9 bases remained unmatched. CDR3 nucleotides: TGCGCCAGCGCCCCGGGACAGGGGCTAACCTACGAGCAGTACTTC. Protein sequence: CASAPGQGLTYEQYF.

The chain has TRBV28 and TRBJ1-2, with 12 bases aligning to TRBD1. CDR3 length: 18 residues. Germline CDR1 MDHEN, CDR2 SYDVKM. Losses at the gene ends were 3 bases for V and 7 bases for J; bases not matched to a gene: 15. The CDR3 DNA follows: TGTGCCAGCAGTTTTGGATCACAGGCGGGACAGGGGGCCGGTGGCTACACCTTC. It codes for CASSFGSQAGQGAGGYTF.

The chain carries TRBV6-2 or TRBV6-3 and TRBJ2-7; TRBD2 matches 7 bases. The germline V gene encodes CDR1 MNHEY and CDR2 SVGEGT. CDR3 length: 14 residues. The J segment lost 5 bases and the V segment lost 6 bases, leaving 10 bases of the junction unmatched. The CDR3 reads CASSLWTSRDEQYF. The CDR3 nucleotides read TGTGCCAGCAGCCTCTGGACTAGTAGGGACGAGCAGTACTTC.

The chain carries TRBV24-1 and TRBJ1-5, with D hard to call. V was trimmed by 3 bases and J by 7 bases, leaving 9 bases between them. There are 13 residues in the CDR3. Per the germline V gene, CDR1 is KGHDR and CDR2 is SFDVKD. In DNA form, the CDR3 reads TGTGCCACCAGTGATGGGCCAGAGCAGCCCCAGCATTTT. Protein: CATSDGPEQPQHF.

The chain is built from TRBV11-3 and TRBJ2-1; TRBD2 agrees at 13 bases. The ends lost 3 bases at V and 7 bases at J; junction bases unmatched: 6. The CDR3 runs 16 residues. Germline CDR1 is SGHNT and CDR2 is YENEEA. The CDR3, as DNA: TGTGCCAGCAGCTTCCAGACTAGCGGGAGGAAGAATGAGCAGTTCTTC. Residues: CASSFQTSGRKNEQFF.

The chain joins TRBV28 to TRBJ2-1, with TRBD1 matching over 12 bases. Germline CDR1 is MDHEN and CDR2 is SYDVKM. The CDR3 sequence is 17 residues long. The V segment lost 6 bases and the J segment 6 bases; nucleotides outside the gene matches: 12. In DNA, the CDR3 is TGTGCCAGCAGGCGCCCCCCGGGACAGGGGGCGGGCAATGAGCAGTTCTTC. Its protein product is CASRRPPGQGAGNEQFF.

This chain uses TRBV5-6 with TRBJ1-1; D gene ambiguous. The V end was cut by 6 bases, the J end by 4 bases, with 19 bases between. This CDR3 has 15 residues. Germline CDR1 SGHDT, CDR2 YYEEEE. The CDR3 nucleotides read TGTGCCAGCACCCCCCGACGGAGGGAAACCACTGAAGCTTTCTTT. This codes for CASTPRRRETTEAFF.

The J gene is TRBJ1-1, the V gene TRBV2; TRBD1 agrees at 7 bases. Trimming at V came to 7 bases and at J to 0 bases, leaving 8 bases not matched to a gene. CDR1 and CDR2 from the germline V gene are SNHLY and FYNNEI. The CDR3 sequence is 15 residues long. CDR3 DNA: TGTGCCAGCAAAAAGGACAGGAGCATGAACACTGAAGCTTTCTTT. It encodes CASKKDRSMNTEAFF.

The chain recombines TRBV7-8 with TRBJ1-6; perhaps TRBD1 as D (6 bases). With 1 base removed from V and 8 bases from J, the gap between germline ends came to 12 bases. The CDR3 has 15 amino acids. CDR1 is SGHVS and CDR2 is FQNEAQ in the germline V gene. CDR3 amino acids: CASSLETGGYSPLHF. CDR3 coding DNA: TGTGCCAGCAGCTTAGAAACTGGGGGCTATTCACCCCTCCACTTT. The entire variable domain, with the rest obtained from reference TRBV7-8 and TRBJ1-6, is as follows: GAGVSQSPRYKVAKRGQDVALRCDPISGHVSLFWYQQALGQGPEFLTYFQNEAQLDKSGLPSDRFFAERPEGSVSTLKIQRTQQEDSAVYLCASSLETGGYSPLHFGNGTRLTVT.